This T cell receptor beta chain came from a study of blood T cells in healthy people across ages. Primers used in a second PCR of about 7 to 12 cycles were a sample-barcoded 5' primer and a J-beta primer mix. TCRdb used MiXCR to reprocess the 5' RACE reads, holding one entry per CDR3 protein. The data contain over 750,000 distinct CDR3 sequences, 20% to 25% of them seen just once; the ten biggest clones take up roughly 9%. The sample holds a few counts of this clonotype. The germline V gene encodes CDR1 SGHRS and CDR2 YFSETQ. The CDR3 covers 14 residues. Trimming removed 2 bases from V and 5 bases from J; junction bases left unmatched: 4. The same sample was also used in a study of T cells of mothers and their children. From that second work: Each child contributed roughly 3.2 million TCR beta CDR3 reads, while each mother contributed over 9.5 million.

The sample was blood. The clonotype was recovered from a boy under 18 in good health. V usage is TRBV5-1 and J usage is TRBJ2-1, with 7 bases identical to TRBD2. This CDR3 is CASSLPREDNEQFF. In nucleotides, the CDR3 is TGCGCCAGCAGCTTACCCCGGGAGGACAATGAGCAGTTCTTC. Full variable domain (missing parts from reference TRBV5-1 and TRBJ2-1): KAGVTQTPRYLIKTRGQQVTLSCSPISGHRSVSWYQQTPGQGLQFLFEYFSETQRNKGNFPGRFSGRQFSNSRSEMNVSTLELGDSALYLCASSLPREDNEQFFGPGTRLTVL.